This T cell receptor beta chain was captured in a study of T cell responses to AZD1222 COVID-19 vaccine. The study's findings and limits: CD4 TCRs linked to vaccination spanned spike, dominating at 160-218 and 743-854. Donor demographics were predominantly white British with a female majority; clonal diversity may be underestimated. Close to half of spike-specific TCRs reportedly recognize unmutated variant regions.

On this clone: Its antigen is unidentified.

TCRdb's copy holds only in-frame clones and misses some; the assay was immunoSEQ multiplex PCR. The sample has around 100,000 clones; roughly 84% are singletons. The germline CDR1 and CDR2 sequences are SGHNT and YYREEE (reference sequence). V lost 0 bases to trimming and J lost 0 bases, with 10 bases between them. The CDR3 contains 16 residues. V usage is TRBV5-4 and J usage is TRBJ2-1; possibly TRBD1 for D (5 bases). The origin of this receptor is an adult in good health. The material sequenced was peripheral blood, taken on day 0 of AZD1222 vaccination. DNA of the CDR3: TGTGCCAGCAGCTTGGGGGGCTCAACCTCCTACAATGAGCAGTTCTTC. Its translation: CASSLGGSTSYNEQFF.